This T cell receptor (beta chain) was identified in a study of blood T cells in healthy people across ages. CDR3 length: 18 residues. The V gene's germline CDR1 is SGHRS and CDR2 YFSETQ. Trimming pared 2 bases from V and 0 bases from J, leaving 18 bases between. Primers used in a second PCR of about 7 to 12 cycles were a sample-barcoded 5' primer and a J-beta primer mix. TCRdb redid the calling of the 5' RACE reads with MiXCR, one entry per CDR3 protein. This table holds 650,000 to 800,000 distinct CDR3 sequences, more than 45% found once. Sequences were obtained from blood. The clonotype was recovered from a woman older than 75 in good health. V is TRBV5-1 and J is TRBJ2-4; D may be TRBD2 (6 bases). CDR3 coding DNA: TGCGCCAGCAGCTTAGATCGTCGCGGAGGGTTAGCCAAAAACATTCAGTACTTC. This translates into CASSLDRRGGLAKNIQYF.